The 20 T cell receptor beta chains reported below all come from one sample, sequenced in a study of cytomegalovirus exposure and HLA in healthy donors. The PCR made use of 60 Vbeta and 13 Jbeta primers. Profiled with immunoSEQ multiplex PCR; TCRdb holds only in-frame clones, not every one. The data hold 190,000 or so clones, with 79% observed a single time. Sequenced material: PBMCs. All receptors derive from a girl between 10 and 17 years old in good health and CMV-seropositive.

The chain is built from TRBV4-3 and TRBJ2-1, with TRBD2 matching 11 bases. The germline CDR1 and CDR2 sequences are LGHNA and YSLEER. V lost 3 bases to trimming and J lost 3 bases; unmatched junction nucleotides: 1. The CDR3 has 15 amino acids. CDR3 sequence: CASSQTSGNYNEQFF. The DNA for the CDR3 is TGCGCCAGCAGCCAGACTAGCGGGAACTACAATGAGCAGTTCTTC.

V is TRBV4-3 and J is TRBJ2-1, with 14 bases aligning to TRBD2. This CDR3 contains 17 residues. Germline trimming cut 2 bases from V and 7 bases from J; bases unmatched to any gene: 7. CDR1 and CDR2 from the germline V gene are LGHNA and YSLEER. In DNA form, the CDR3 reads TGCGCCAGCAGCCAACAACCGACTAGCGGGGGGGGTAATGAGCAGTTCTTC. Translation: CASSQQPTSGGGNEQFF.

The chain carries TRBV9 and TRBJ2-5; 7 bases fit TRBD1. V shed 3 bases and J 3 bases; nucleotides not matched to a gene: 5. This CDR3 is 14 amino acids long. The germline gives CDR1 SGDLS, CDR2 YYNGEE. This CDR3 reads CASSARDSKETQYF. DNA of the CDR3: TGTGCCAGCAGCGCACGGGACAGCAAAGAGACCCAGTACTTC.

This clone was detected a few times. CDR3 bases: TGTGCCAGCAGTTTAGGGGCCTCAGGGGGCACTGAAGCTTTCTTT. Protein product: CASSLGASGGTEAFF. The chain uses TRBV28 and TRBJ1-1, with 7 positions matching TRBD1. The germline V gene encodes CDR1 MDHEN and CDR2 SYDVKM. The CDR3 totals 15 residues. V was pared by 2 bases and J by 4 bases, with 7 bases of the junction left unmatched. Using reference TRBV28 and TRBJ1-1 for the parts outside the CDR3, the full variable domain is DVKVTQSSRYLVKRTGEKVFLECVQDMDHENMFWYRQDPGLGLRLIYFSYDVKMKEKGDIPEGYSVSREKKERFSLILESASTNQTSMYLCASSLGASGGTEAFFGQGTRLTVV.

In its sample, this clone was seen a few times. The chain is built from TRBV4-3 and TRBJ2-5, with D perhaps TRBD2 (6 bases). Trimming removed 1 base from V and 0 bases from J, with 12 bases in between. Looked up from germline, CDR1 is LGHNA and CDR2 is YSLEER. This CDR3 is 16 amino acids long. DNA of the CDR3: TGCGCCAGCAGCCAAGTATTGCGGGGAAACCAAGAGACCCAGTACTTC. Protein product: CASSQVLRGNQETQYF.

The gene calls are TRBV11-3 and TRBJ1-2, with a tentative D call TRBD1 (5 bases). Germline assignment: CDR1 SGHNT and CDR2 YENEEA. The CDR3 sequence is 15 residues long. Trimming stripped 5 bases from V and 2 bases from J, with 15 bases between. The CDR3 sequence: CASSDRGRGNYGYTF. The CDR3 DNA reads as TGTGCCAGCAGCGACAGAGGACGGGGGAACTATGGCTACACCTTC.

The chain links TRBV11-3 to TRBJ2-7; 8 bases agree with TRBD1. Per the germline V gene, CDR1 is SGHNT and CDR2 is YENEEA. CDR3 length: 18 amino acids. Trimming removed 0 bases from V and 5 bases from J; junction bases left unmatched: 15. CDR3 loop: CASSLDIFVAGGYDEQYF. The CDR3 nucleotides are TGTGCCAGCAGCTTAGATATTTTTGTTGCAGGGGGCTACGACGAGCAGTACTTC.

The chain recombines TRBV2 with TRBJ1-6; TRBD1 is a possible D gene (5 bases). Germline V lookup: CDR1 SNHLY, CDR2 FYNNEI. The CDR3 sequence is 16 residues long. The V end was cut by 5 bases, the J end by 7 bases, with 18 bases between. CDR3 sequence (DNA): TGTGCCAGCAGTCCCAGGGCGCCCGCTAAGAATTCACCCCTCCACTTT. Its translation is CASSPRAPAKNSPLHF.

The chain links TRBV6-4 to TRBJ2-3; 7 bases line up with TRBD1. CDR3 length: 15 amino acids. The V gene's germline CDR1 is MRHNA and CDR2 SNTAGT. Trimming removed 2 bases from V and 2 bases from J; junction bases left unmatched: 4. DNA for the CDR3: TGTGCCAGCAGTGACGTAGGGGGCTCCACAGATACGCAGTATTTT. Translating it yields CASSDVGGSTDTQYF.

This clone was seen more than once but under ten times. This chain connects TRBV30 to TRBJ2-1, with 10 bases fitting TRBD1. The CDR3 contains 16 residues. J gave up 4 bases and V 0 bases, and 6 bases lay outside the gene matches. From germline, CDR1 is GTSNPN and CDR2 SVGIG (reference sequence). The CDR3 DNA reads TGTGCCTGGAGTGTAGTGACAGGGGGCGGATACAATGAGCAGTTCTTC. It codes for CAWSVVTGGGYNEQFF.

V gene TRBV5-1 combines with J gene TRBJ2-1, with 8 bases aligning to TRBD2. The CDR3 has 15 residues. CDR1 and CDR2 (germline): SGHRS, YFSETQ. V lost 3 bases and J lost 6; bases outside the gene matches: 8. CDR3 sequence (DNA): TGCGCCAGCAGCTGGACGGGCGGGGGGTCCAATGAGCAGTTCTTC. It translates to CASSWTGGGSNEQFF.

This chain uses TRBV5-6 with TRBJ1-1; D remains ambiguous. Trimming shortened V by 2 bases and J by 3 bases, and 11 bases separated the two germline ends. Germline lookup yields CDR1 SGHDT and CDR2 YYEEEE. The CDR3 covers 14 residues. As DNA, the CDR3 is TGTGCCAGCAGCTTTGCGGGCGGAGACACTGAAGCTTTCTTT. Translation gives CASSFAGGDTEAFF.

The chain is built from TRBV19 and TRBJ2-3; 10 bases agree with TRBD1. Trimming cost V 10 bases and J 6 bases; bases outside gene matches: 10. Germline V gene sequence: CDR1 LNHDA, CDR2 SQIVND (reference sequence). CDR3 length: 14 amino acids. In DNA, the CDR3 is TGTGCCACTAACCGGGGACAGGGGATGGATACGCAGTATTTT. It translates to CATNRGQGMDTQYF.

The chain uses TRBV5-1 and TRBJ2-1; 14 bases line up with TRBD2. This CDR3 is built from 14 residues. The germline gives CDR1 SGHRS, CDR2 YFSETQ. The trim removed 4 bases at V and 10 bases at J, leaving 4 bases unmatched. The CDR3 DNA follows: TGCGCCAGCAGCCAGGGACTAGCGGGGGAGGAGCAGTTCTTC. It codes for CASSQGLAGEEQFF. Filled out from reference TRBV5-1 and TRBJ2-1, the complete variable domain reads KAGVTQTPRYLIKTRGQQVTLSCSPISGHRSVSWYQQTPGQGLQFLFEYFSETQRNKGNFPGRFSGRQFSNSRSEMNVSTLELGDSALYLCASSQGLAGEEQFFGPGTRLTVL.

This clone appeared a single time. The chain is built from TRBV4-1 and TRBJ2-5; the match to TRBD2 covers 9 bases. This CDR3 has 18 amino acids. The germline V gene encodes CDR1 MGHRA and CDR2 YSYEKL. After removal of 0 bases from V and 0 bases from J, the junction contained 8 bases not matched to a gene. CDR3 residues: CASSQEEGSGGDQETQYF. The CDR3, as DNA: TGCGCCAGCAGCCAAGAAGAAGGTAGCGGGGGTGACCAAGAGACCCAGTACTTC.

The CDR3 DNA is TGTGCCAGCGGAGGGGTCACGATTAATCAGCCCCAGCATTTT. Translated: CASGGVTINQPQHF. This rearrangement joins TRBV25-1 to TRBJ1-5; weak D call: TRBD1 (5 bases). V lost 8 bases to trimming and J lost 4 bases, with 15 bases between them. This CDR3 has 14 residues. The germline V gene encodes CDR1 MGHDK and CDR2 SYGVNS.

In the case of this clone: Other nucleotide sequences from this sample produce the same CDR3. This chain uses TRBV5-1 with TRBJ1-1; 9 bases agree with TRBD1. CDR3 length: 13 amino acids. V was pared by 2 bases and J by 5 bases, with 1 base of the junction left unmatched. Germline lookup yields CDR1 SGHRS and CDR2 YFSETQ. The CDR3 is CASSFDRGTEAFF. DNA for the CDR3: TGCGCCAGCAGCTTTGACAGGGGGACTGAAGCTTTCTTT.

The chain uses TRBV7-8 and TRBJ2-2; 12 nucleotides match TRBD2. V was pared by 3 bases and J by 7 bases, with 6 bases of the junction left unmatched. This CDR3 region has 16 residues. CDR1 and CDR2 (germline): SGHVS, FQNEAQ. The CDR3 nucleotides read TGTGCCAGCAGCTTCTTACTAGCGGGGGGTATCGGGGAGCTGTTTTTT. The encoded protein is CASSFLLAGGIGELFF.

This clone came up once. J is TRBJ2-7 and V is TRBV4-2; tentative D call: TRBD2 (6 bases). Germline loops: CDR1 LGHNA, CDR2 YNFKEQ. V was shortened by 4 bases and J by 1 base, with 11 bases between the two germline ends. CDR3 length: 14 amino acids. The CDR3 here is CASSPLGLSYEQYF. As DNA, the CDR3 is TGTGCCAGCAGCCCATTGGGACTTTCCTACGAGCAGTACTTC.

The chain carries TRBV7-9 and TRBJ2-7; TRBD2 matches at 7 bases. J gave up 0 bases and V 4 bases, and 9 bases lay outside the gene matches. CDR1 and CDR2 from the germline V gene are SEHNR and FQNEAQ (reference sequence). The CDR3 extends over 16 amino acids. CDR3 bases: TGTGCCAGCAGCTCCCCCCGGCTAGCGGCCTCCTACGAGCAGTACTTC. Protein sequence: CASSSPRLAASYEQYF.